This TCR beta chain was documented in a study of blood T cell repertoires in COVID-19. Sequenced by immunoSEQ multiplex PCR; TCRdb stores in-frame clones only, minus some. The data contain more than 250,000 clones, around 83% of them seen just once; the ten biggest clones take up approximately 1.1%. As regards this clone: Other DNA sequences of this sample code for an identical CDR3.

J gave up 1 base and V 6 bases, and 4 bases lay outside the gene matches. The germline CDR1 and CDR2 sequences are SNHLY and FYNNEI. This CDR3 comprises 14 residues. The source material was peripheral blood. The clonotype originates from a woman aged 50 to 60 with acute or convalescent COVID-19. The genes are TRBV2 and TRBJ1-1; 8 bases fit TRBD1. CDR3 coding DNA: TGTGCCAGCAGCCGGACAGGGTCGAACACTGAAGCTTTCTTT. Its translation is CASSRTGSNTEAFF.